These 5 T cell receptor beta chains came from one sample sequenced in a study of PD-1 blockade in classical Hodgkin lymphoma. Time point: cycle 4 day 1 (C4D1), after more than five weeks of nivolumab. Each patient's relapse followed autologous stem cell transplantation, and brentuximab vedotin exposure varied. Libraries were prepared by immunoSEQ multiplex PCR; TCRdb keeps only in-frame clonotypes and omits some of them. The sample consists of tens of thousands of clones, 85% to 90% of them appearing once. The material sequenced was peripheral blood mononuclear cells (PBMCs), taken before the fourth cycle of nivolumab. Every receptor here comes from a human donor with classical Hodgkin lymphoma.

The chain joins TRBV2 to TRBJ1-1; 9 positions agree with TRBD1. The CDR3 sequence is 14 residues long. Germline CDR1 SNHLY, CDR2 FYNNEI. The trim removed 5 bases at V and 4 bases at J, leaving 5 bases unmatched. The CDR3 sequence is CASSPTGGGTEAFF. The CDR3 DNA reads as TGTGCCAGCAGTCCTACAGGGGGCGGCACTGAAGCTTTCTTT.

The rearrangement links TRBV19 to TRBJ1-1; D might be TRBD1 (5 bases). Germline V lookup: CDR1 LNHDA, CDR2 SQIVND (reference sequence). CDR3 length equals 15 residues. Trimming took off 2 bases at V and 0 bases at J, with 10 bases between the two ends. CDR3 amino acids: CASSIQGSMNTEAFF. Written as DNA, the CDR3 is TGTGCCAGTAGTATACAGGGCTCAATGAACACTGAAGCTTTCTTT.

CDR3 coding DNA: TGTGCCAGCAGCTTCGGGCAGGCCTACGAGCAGTACTTC. It encodes CASSFGQAYEQYF. The chain joins TRBV7-3 to TRBJ2-7; D gene unclear. The V gene lost 3 bases and the J gene lost 2 bases, with 8 bases spanning the gap. Looked up from germline, CDR1 is SGHTA and CDR2 is FQGTGA. The length of the CDR3 is 13 residues.

This clone was seen a few times. The chain uses TRBV28 and TRBJ1-3; D might be TRBD1 (5 bases). The germline gives CDR1 MDHEN, CDR2 SYDVKM. The CDR3 is 18 amino acids. With 3 bases removed from V and 7 bases from J, the gap between germline ends came to 25 bases. CDR3 region: CASSFILGGDLSGNTIYF. CDR3 nucleotides: TGTGCCAGCAGTTTTATTCTTGGGGGAGACTTAAGTGGGAACACCATATATTTT. Full variable domain (remainder filled in from reference TRBV28 and TRBJ1-3): DVKVTQSSRYLVKRTGEKVFLECVQDMDHENMFWYRQDPGLGLRLIYFSYDVKMKEKGDIPEGYSVSREKKERFSLILESASTNQTSMYLCASSFILGGDLSGNTIYFGEGSWLTVV.

This clone was seen only once. This chain connects TRBV6-4 to TRBJ2-3, with D perhaps matching TRBD2 (6 bases). Trimming stripped 3 bases from V and 3 bases from J, with 16 bases between. The CDR3 covers 16 residues. Per the germline V gene, CDR1 is MRHNA and CDR2 is SNTAGT. CDR3 bases: TGTGCCAGCAGTGAAAAAACGGGAGACGGGACAGATACGCAGTATTTT. Protein sequence: CASSEKTGDGTDTQYF.